This T cell receptor (beta chain) was obtained from a study of T cells after yellow fever vaccination. The junction had 6 bases not matched to a gene; V was cut back by 4 bases and J by 5 bases. Per the germline V gene, CDR1 is SGHTA and CDR2 is FQGNSA. The CDR3 extends over 15 amino acids. Synthesis of TCR cDNA relied on 5'RACE template switching, which attached a universal primer site and UMIs. From the 5' RACE reads, TCRdb called clonotypes with MiXCR, one entry per CDR3 protein. Of roughly 310,000 distinct CDR3 sequences listed, 7.5% to 9% were seen once; the top ten hold approximately 19%. Comments on this clonotype: The antigen is not known.

Study observations and caveats: Shared CD4/CD8 clonotypes were a small share, likely from convergent recombination.

The TCR originated in a man younger than 35 who received the YFV17D yellow fever vaccine. Source: PBMCs, taken on the day of the first yellow fever vaccination. The genes are TRBV7-2 and TRBJ1-5; 9 bases align to TRBD1. The CDR3 protein is CASSWGQGGYQPQHF. The CDR3 nucleotides are TGTGCCAGCAGCTGGGGACAGGGCGGGTATCAGCCCCAGCATTTT.